This TCR beta chain was recovered during a study of shared clonotypes between healthy human individuals. Study context: Each donor's CD8 memory used one plate, CD8 naive two, each CD4 subset three. Whole-study findings and limits: About 5% of naive CD4 clonotypes were shared across several donors.

In the sorted-subset replicate PCRs, around 220 ng DNA, 25,000 to 30,000 T cell genomes, was used. Some clones are missing from TCRdb's copy, which holds only in-frame ones; the method was immunoSEQ multiplex PCR. Found here are 2 million to 3 million clones, 93% of them singletons; the top ten hold approximately 0.35%. For this clone: Its antigen is unknown.

The CDR3 runs 15 residues. Trimming stripped 0 bases from V and 5 bases from J, with 13 bases between. In germline, CDR1 is SGHAT, CDR2 FQNNGV. Only Caucasian adults living in Nashville, Tennessee made up the donor group. The material sequenced was naive CD4+ T cells from PBMCs. The subset here: CD45RA+ positively selected. The chain uses TRBV11-2 and TRBJ2-5; D is unclear. The TCR sequence derives from a man aged 18 to 30 in good health. Some clones in this sample may be carry-over from other donors' samples. CDR3 region: CASSLDRLKYETQYF. DNA of the CDR3: TGTGCCAGCAGCTTAGACAGACTTAAATATGAGACCCAGTACTTC. Supplemented by reference TRBV11-2 and TRBJ2-5, the full variable domain reads EAGVAQSPRYKIIEKRQSVAFWCNPISGHATLYWYQQILGQGPKLLIQFQNNGVVDDSQLPKDRFSAERLKGVDSTLKIQPAKLEDSAVYLCASSLDRLKYETQYFGPGTRLLVL.